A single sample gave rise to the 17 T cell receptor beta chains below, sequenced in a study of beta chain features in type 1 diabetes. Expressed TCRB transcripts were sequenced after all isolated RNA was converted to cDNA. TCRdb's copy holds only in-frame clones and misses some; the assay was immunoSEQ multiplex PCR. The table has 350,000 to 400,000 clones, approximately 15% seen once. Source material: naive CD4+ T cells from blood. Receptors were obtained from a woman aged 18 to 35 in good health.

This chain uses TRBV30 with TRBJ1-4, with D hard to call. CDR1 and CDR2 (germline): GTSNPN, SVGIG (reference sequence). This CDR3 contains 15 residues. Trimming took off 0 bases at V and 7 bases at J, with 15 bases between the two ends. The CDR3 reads CAWSVSGEAGEKLFF. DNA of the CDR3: TGTGCCTGGAGTGTTTCCGGGGAGGCGGGTGAAAAACTGTTTTTT.

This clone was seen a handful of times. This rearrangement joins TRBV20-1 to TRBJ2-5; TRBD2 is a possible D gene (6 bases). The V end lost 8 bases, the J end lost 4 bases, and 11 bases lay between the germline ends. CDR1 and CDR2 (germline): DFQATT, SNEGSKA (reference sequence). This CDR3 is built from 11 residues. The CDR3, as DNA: TGCAGTACGGGACTGATAGAGACCCAGTACTTC. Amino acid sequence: CSTGLIETQYF.

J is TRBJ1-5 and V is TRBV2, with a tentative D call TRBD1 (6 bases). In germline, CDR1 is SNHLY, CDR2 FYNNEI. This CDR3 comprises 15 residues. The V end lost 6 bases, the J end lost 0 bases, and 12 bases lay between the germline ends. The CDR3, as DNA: TGTGCCAGCAGAGAGGACAGATATAGCAATCAGCCCCAGCATTTT. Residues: CASREDRYSNQPQHF.

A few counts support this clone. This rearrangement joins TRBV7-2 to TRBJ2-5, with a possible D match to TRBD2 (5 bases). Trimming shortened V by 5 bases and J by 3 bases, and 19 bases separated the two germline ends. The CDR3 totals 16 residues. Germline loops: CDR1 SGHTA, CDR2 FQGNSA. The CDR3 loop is CASSPSARAGEETQYF. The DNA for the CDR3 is TGTGCCAGCAGCCCCTCGGCCCGGGCCGGGGAAGAGACCCAGTACTTC.

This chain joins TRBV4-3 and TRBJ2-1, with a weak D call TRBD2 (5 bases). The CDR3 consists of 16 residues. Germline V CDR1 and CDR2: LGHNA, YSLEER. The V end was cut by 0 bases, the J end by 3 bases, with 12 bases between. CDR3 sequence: CASSQDRSGYYNEQFF. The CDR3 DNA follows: TGCGCCAGCAGCCAAGATCGGAGCGGCTACTACAATGAGCAGTTCTTC.

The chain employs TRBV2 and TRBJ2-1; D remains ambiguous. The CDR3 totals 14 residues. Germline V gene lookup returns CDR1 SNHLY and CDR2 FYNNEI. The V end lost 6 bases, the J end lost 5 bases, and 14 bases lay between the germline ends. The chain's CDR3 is CASRQLIPDNEQFF. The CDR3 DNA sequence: TGTGCCAGCAGGCAGTTAATCCCTGACAATGAGCAGTTCTTC.

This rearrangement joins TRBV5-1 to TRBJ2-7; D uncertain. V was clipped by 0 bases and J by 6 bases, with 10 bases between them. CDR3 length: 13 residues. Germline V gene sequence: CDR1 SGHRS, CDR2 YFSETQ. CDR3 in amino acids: CASSLVGSGEQYF. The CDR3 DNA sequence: TGCGCCAGCAGCTTGGTTGGGTCGGGCGAGCAGTACTTC.

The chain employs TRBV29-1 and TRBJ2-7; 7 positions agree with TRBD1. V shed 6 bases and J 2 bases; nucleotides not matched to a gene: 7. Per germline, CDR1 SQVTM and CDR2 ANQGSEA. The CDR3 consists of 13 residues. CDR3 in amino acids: CSVPGQQTYEQYF. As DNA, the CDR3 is TGCAGCGTCCCGGGACAGCAGACCTACGAGCAGTACTTC.

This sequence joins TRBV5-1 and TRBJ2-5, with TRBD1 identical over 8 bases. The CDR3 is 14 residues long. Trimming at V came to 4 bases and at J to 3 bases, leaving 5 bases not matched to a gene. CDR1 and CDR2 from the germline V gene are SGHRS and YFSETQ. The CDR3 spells CASSRLTGEETQYF. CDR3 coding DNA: TGCGCCAGCAGCCGATTGACAGGGGAAGAGACCCAGTACTTC.

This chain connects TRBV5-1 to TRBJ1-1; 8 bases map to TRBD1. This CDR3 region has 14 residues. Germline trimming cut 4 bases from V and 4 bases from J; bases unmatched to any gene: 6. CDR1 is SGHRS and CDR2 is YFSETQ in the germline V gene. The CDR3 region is CASSTDRGLTEAFF. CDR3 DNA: TGCGCCAGCAGCACCGACAGGGGCCTCACTGAAGCTTTCTTT.

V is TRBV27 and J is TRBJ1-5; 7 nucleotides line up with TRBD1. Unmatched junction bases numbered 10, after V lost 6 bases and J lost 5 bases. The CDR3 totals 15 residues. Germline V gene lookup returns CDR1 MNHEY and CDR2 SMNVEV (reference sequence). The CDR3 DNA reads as TGTGCCAGCAGCCAAAGCGACAGGGATTATCAGCCCCAGCATTTT. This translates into CASSQSDRDYQPQHF.

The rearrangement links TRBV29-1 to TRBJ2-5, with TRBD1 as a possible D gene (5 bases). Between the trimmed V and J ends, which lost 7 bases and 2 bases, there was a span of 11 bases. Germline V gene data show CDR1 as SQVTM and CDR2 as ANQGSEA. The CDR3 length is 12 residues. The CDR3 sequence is CSGGGRQETQYF. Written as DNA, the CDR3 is TGCAGCGGGGGCGGTAGGCAAGAGACCCAGTACTTC.

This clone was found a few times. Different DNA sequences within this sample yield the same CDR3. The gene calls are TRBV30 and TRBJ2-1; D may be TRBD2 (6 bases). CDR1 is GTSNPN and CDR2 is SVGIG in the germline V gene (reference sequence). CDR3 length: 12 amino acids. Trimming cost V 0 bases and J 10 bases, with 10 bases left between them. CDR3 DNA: TGTGCCTGGAGTGTACGGGGGAACGAGCAGTTCTTC. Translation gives CAWSVRGNEQFF.

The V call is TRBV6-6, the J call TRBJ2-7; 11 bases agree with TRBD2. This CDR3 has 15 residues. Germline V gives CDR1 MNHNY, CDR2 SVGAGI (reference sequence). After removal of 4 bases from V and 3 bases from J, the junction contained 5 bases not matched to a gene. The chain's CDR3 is CASSFPGLADYEQYF. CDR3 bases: TGTGCCAGCAGTTTCCCGGGACTAGCGGACTACGAGCAGTACTTC.

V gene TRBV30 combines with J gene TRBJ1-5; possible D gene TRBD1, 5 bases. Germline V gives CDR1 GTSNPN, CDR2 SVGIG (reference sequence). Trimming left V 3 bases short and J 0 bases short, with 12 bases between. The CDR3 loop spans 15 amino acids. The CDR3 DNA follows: TGTGCCTGGAGCAAGCAGGGCTATAGCAATCAGCCCCAGCATTTT. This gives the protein CAWSKQGYSNQPQHF.

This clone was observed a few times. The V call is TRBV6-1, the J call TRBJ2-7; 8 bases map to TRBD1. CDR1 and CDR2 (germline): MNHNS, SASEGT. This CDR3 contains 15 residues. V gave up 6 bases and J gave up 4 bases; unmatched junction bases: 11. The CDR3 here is CASRDERTGPYEQYF. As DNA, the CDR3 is TGTGCCAGCAGAGATGAAAGGACAGGGCCGTACGAGCAGTACTTC.

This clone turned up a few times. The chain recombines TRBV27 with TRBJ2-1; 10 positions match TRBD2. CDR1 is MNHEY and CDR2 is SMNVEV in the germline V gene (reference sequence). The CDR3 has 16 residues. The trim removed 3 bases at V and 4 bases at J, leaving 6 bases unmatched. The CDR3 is CASSLIASGGYNEQFF. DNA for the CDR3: TGTGCCAGCAGTTTGATCGCTAGCGGGGGATACAATGAGCAGTTCTTC.